This T cell receptor (beta chain) stems from a study of blood T cell repertoires in COVID-19. As for the study in general: The analysed material was cDNA or gDNA that came from T cells, B-cell-depleted T cells, or PBMCs.

Unmatched junction bases numbered 10, after V lost 7 bases and J lost 4 bases. The CDR3 has 16 residues. Germline V gene lookup returns CDR1 LNHDA and CDR2 SQIVND (reference sequence). Some clones are missing from TCRdb's copy, which holds only in-frame ones; the method was immunoSEQ multiplex PCR. Among 200,000 or so clones, around 89% were seen once, and the ten largest hold less than 3%. The J gene is TRBJ2-2, the V gene TRBV19, with 9 bases aligning to TRBD1. The sequence derives from a young man with COVID-19, enrolled during active disease. Material for sequencing was peripheral blood. The CDR3 DNA reads TGTGCCAGTATCCCACAGGGGGCGCGAAGCACCGGGGAGCTGTTTTTT. Translation gives CASIPQGARSTGELFF.